These T cell receptor beta chains were read from a single sample in a study of CD8 T cells in Susac syndrome. TCRdb passed the immunoSEQ multiplex PCR reads through MiXCR, listing each CDR3 protein once. The sample lists about 53,000 distinct CDR3 sequences, roughly 94% occurring once. Sequenced material: CD8+ T cells from PBMCs. These receptors all stem from a human donor with Susac syndrome. CDR3s include the opening cysteine and the closing phenylalanine or tryptophan. The D gene is left open where the match is weak. Clone sizes are given selectively: once, few, many, or a class where the clone is expanded.

J gene | D gene | V gene | clone size | CDR3 DNA | CDR3 protein
TRBJ2-7 | . | TRBV7-9 | . | TGTGCCAGCAGCTTGGGCCCAGTCTACGAGCAGTACTTC | CASSLGPVYEQYF
TRBJ2-7 | TRBD1 | TRBV5-1 | . | TGCGCCAGCAGCTTGGGACAGGGAGCCGCCGAGCAGTACTTC | CASSLGQGAAEQYF
TRBJ2-7 | . | TRBV11-2 | . | TGTGCCAGCAGCTTATTCACCTACGAGCAGTACTTC | CASSLFTYEQYF
TRBJ2-1 | . | TRBV3-1 | . | TGTGCCAGCAGCCAGCCACTAGAGTGGAATGAGCAGTTCTTC | CASSQPLEWNEQFF
TRBJ1-2 | TRBD1 | TRBV7-6 | . | TGTGCCAGCAGCTTAGCCCGACAGGGCCCAGTCTATGGCTACACCTTC | CASSLARQGPVYGYTF
TRBJ1-5 | . | TRBV9 | once | TGTGCCAGCAGCGTCGAGACAGACGCCCCATTGCATTTT | CASSVETDAPLHF
TRBJ2-1 | . | TRBV15 | . | TGTGCCACCAGCAGAGAGAGTGAGCAGTTCTTC | CATSRESEQFF
TRBJ2-1 | TRBD2 | TRBV6-5 | . | TGTGCCAGCAGTTTCGGGGGGTCCTACAATGAGCAGTTCTTC | CASSFGGSYNEQFF
TRBJ2-7 | . | TRBV5-4 | . | TGTGCCAGCAGCTTGGAGCGCCTCGAGCAGTACTTC | CASSLERLEQYF
TRBJ2-1 | TRBD1 | TRBV14 | once | TGTGCCAGCAGCTACGGGACAGGTTTGACGTACAATGAGCAGTTCTTC | CASSYGTGLTYNEQFF
TRBJ1-1 | TRBD1 | TRBV5-1 | . | TGCGCCAGCAGCTTCGGTGGCGCAGGGGGTGAAGCTTTCTTT | CASSFGGAGGEAFF
TRBJ1-1 | . | TRBV7-3 | . | TGTGCCAGCAGCCCTTCGACGGGACACGAAGCTTTCTTT | CASSPSTGHEAFF
TRBJ1-4 | . | TRBV5-1 | . | TGCGCCAGCAGCCAGGGGCTTGCAACTAATGAAAAACTGTTTTTT | CASSQGLATNEKLFF
TRBJ2-6 | . | TRBV18 | . | TGTGCCAGCTCTCATATTTCGAGCTCTGGGGCCAACGTCCTGACTTTC | CASSHISSSGANVLTF
TRBJ2-2 | . | TRBV10-3 | . | TGTGCCATCAGTGCCCAGGAGGGGTACACCGGGGAGCTGTTTTTT | CAISAQEGYTGELFF
TRBJ2-3 | TRBD1 | TRBV27 | . | TGTGCCACCTACACTGCCCCAGGGGGTAAGACAGATACGCAGTATTTT | CATYTAPGGKTDTQYF
TRBJ1-5 | . | TRBV15 | . | TGTGCCACCAGCAGAGATCTTGAGACCGACGGCGTGTCCCAGCATTTT | CATSRDLETDGVSQHF
TRBJ2-5 | . | TRBV3-1 | . | TGTGCCAGCAGCCGGGGGACGACCCCAGAGACCCAGTACTTC | CASSRGTTPETQYF
TRBJ2-7 | . | TRBV6-6 | . | TGTGCCAGCAGTCCTAACCTAGGGTTGGAGCAGTACTTC | CASSPNLGLEQYF
TRBJ2-7 | TRBD1 | TRBV28 | . | TGTGCCAGCAGCCCGTGGTCAGGGGGCGCGACATGGTCCGAGCAGTACTTC | CASSPWSGGATWSEQYF
TRBJ2-7 | TRBD1 | TRBV13 | . | TGTGCCAGCAGCTTTCTACCCAGGATGGACAGGGCCGCCGAGCAGTACTTC | CASSFLPRMDRAAEQYF
TRBJ2-2 | . | TRBV11-2 | . | TGTGCCAGCAGCGCTCCTACCGGGGAGCTGTTTTTT | CASSAPTGELFF
TRBJ1-2 | . | TRBV20-1 | . | TGCAGTGCTAGAGATAAGTCCGGGGGTCTACCCCTTATTAACTATGGCTACACCTTC | CSARDKSGGLPLINYGYTF
TRBJ2-7 | TRBD2 | TRBV11-2 | . | TGTGCCAGCAGCAACCTAGCGGGAGTGAGCGAGCAGTACTTC | CASSNLAGVSEQYF
TRBJ2-3 | TRBD2 | TRBV6-5 | . | TGTGCCAGCAACCTGCTAGCGGGACGCACAGATACGCAGTATTTT | CASNLLAGRTDTQYF
TRBJ2-5 | TRBD2 | TRBV20-1 | . | TGCAGTGGGAGTAGCGGGGGTGAGACCCAGTACTTC | CSGSSGGETQYF
TRBJ2-1 | . | TRBV20-1 | . | TGCACCGCAGGGGTCTACAATGAGCAGTTCTTC | CTAGVYNEQFF
TRBJ2-1 | TRBD2 | TRBV20-1 | . | TGCAGTGCTAGTAAGTCTAGCGGGGAGAGCTCCTACAATGAGCAGTTCTTC | CSASKSSGESSYNEQFF
TRBJ2-6 | . | TRBV10-3 | . | TGTGCCATCAGTGACAGAGGTTCTGGGGCCAACGTCCTGACTTTC | CAISDRGSGANVLTF
TRBJ2-5 | . | TRBV4-3 | . | TGCGCCAGCAGCCAAGGATTCCAAGAGACCCAGTACTTC | CASSQGFQETQYF
TRBJ1-4 | TRBD1 | TRBV13 | . | TGTGCCAGCAGCCGGGCTACAGGGGGCGGAGAAAAACTGTTTTTT | CASSRATGGGEKLFF
TRBJ1-2 | . | TRBV15 | . | TGTGCCACCAGCAACCTGGGGGCGGACTATGGCTACACCTTC | CATSNLGADYGYTF
TRBJ2-2 | . | TRBV29-1 | . | TGCAGCGTTGGAAGGGACACTAAAACCGGGGAGCTGTTTTTT | CSVGRDTKTGELFF
TRBJ1-3 | TRBD1 | TRBV9 | . | TGTGCCAGCAGCGTAGGGACAGGGTTGAACACCATATATTTT | CASSVGTGLNTIYF
TRBJ2-5 | . | TRBV5-1 | . | TGCGCCAGCAGCTTCCGGCGTGGGGTAGACCAAGAGACCCAGTACTTC | CASSFRRGVDQETQYF
TRBJ1-2 | . | TRBV5-6 | . | TGTGCCAGCACCACCCCCGGGGGGAACTATGGCTACACCTTC | CASTTPGGNYGYTF
TRBJ1-2 | TRBD1 | TRBV19 | . | TGTGCCACCCCGGACAGGAACTATGGCTACACCTTC | CATPDRNYGYTF
TRBJ2-2 | . | TRBV20-1 | . | TGCAGTGCTAGAAAGGTGGCCGAGAACACCGGGGAGCTGTTTTTT | CSARKVAENTGELFF
TRBJ1-2 | TRBD1 | TRBV29-1 | . | TGCAGCGTTCGGGACAGGGATGGCTACACCTTC | CSVRDRDGYTF
TRBJ2-7 | TRBD1 | TRBV6-5 | . | TGTGCCAGCAGTCCCGGGACAGGGTGGTACGAGCAGTACTTC | CASSPGTGWYEQYF
TRBJ1-2 | . | TRBV15 | . | TGTGCCACCAGCAGACCCGGACGGACCTCCTATGGCTACACCTTC | CATSRPGRTSYGYTF
TRBJ1-1 | . | TRBV7-9 | . | TGTGCCGTCAAGGACGGGGCCGGCACTGAAGCTTTCTTT | CAVKDGAGTEAFF
TRBJ2-5 | . | TRBV5-4 | . | TGTGCCAGCAGCTTGACAGGGATATACCAAGAGACCCAGTACTTC | CASSLTGIYQETQYF